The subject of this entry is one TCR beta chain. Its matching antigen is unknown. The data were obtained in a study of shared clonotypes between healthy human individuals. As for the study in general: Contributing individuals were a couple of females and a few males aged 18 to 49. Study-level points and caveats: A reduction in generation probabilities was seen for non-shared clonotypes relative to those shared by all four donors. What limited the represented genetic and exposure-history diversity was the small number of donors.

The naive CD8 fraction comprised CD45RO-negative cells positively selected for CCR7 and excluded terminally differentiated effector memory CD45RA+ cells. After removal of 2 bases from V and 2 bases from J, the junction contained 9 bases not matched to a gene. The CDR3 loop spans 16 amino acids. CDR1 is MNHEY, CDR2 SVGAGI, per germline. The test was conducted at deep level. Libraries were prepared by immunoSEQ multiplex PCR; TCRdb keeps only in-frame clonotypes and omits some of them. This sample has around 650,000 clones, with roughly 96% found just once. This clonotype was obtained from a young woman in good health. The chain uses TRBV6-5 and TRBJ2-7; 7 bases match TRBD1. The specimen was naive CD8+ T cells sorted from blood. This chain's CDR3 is CASSYPIRQGTYEQYF. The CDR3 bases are TGTGCCAGCAGTTACCCCATCCGACAGGGAACCTACGAGCAGTACTTC.